This T cell receptor (beta chain) was found in a study of identical twins. About this clonotype: Its antigen remains unknown.

The CDR3 spans 13 residues. Trimming left V 10 bases short and J 7 bases short, with 17 bases between. Overall study findings and caveats: Beta out-of-frame sequences showed weaker excess twin sharing.

TCRdb reanalysed the 5' RACE reads using MiXCR and keeps one entry per CDR3 protein. Counted here are some 440,000 distinct CDR3 sequences, 20% to 25% occurring once; the ten biggest clones make up about 2.7%. The same data also went into a second study, on T cells expressing NK-cell markers. This second report adds: One observes that, in a handful of donors, these clonotypes were also the leading ones within the CD3+CD56-NKG2C+ fraction.

The TCR originated in a young woman in good health. The sample was CD4+ T cells sorted from blood. The chain carries TRBV12-3 or TRBV12-4 and TRBJ2-1; no clear D. The CDR3 loop is CATSPRGKNEQFF. The CDR3 DNA reads TGTGCCACCTCCCCGAGAGGTAAGAATGAGCAGTTCTTC.